This TCR beta chain was profiled in a study of T-cell reconstitution after alpha-beta-depleted transplantation in children. This clonotype was counted a few times. Deletions cut 7 bases from V and 2 bases from J, with 7 bases between. This CDR3 is 11 amino acids long. The germline gives CDR1 DFQATT, CDR2 SNEGSKA (reference sequence). The TCRbeta library was prepared with unique molecular identifiers. One entry per CDR3 protein, called by TCRdb with MiXCR from the PCR reads. The sample lists around 600,000 distinct CDR3 sequences, 16% occurring once. The sample in question was PBMCs from the stem cell graft donor, obtained from the stem cell graft. The clonotype originates from a human donor who donated a stem cell graft to a child with acute myeloid leukemia. The chain links TRBV20-1 to TRBJ2-3; D is uncertain. CDR3 DNA: TGCAGTGACCGCCCCACAGATACGCAGTATTTT. Protein sequence: CSDRPTDTQYF.